This record looks at one T cell receptor (beta chain) sequence and its context. The antigen remains undetermined. V was pared by 2 bases and J by 4 bases, with 7 bases of the junction left unmatched. This CDR3 is built from 15 residues. Germline V gene lookup returns CDR1 MDHEN and CDR2 SYDVKM. Profiled with immunoSEQ multiplex PCR; TCRdb holds only in-frame clones, not every one. The sample lists about 35,000 clones, about 88% occurring once. These data belong to a study of T cell responses to AZD1222 COVID-19 vaccine. General study findings and limits: Sampling captured repertoires only after the peak T cell response. Spike-specific TCR breadth and depth rose after two AZD1222 doses.

This TCR came from an adult in good health. The chain is built from TRBV28 and TRBJ1-2; 7 positions agree with TRBD1. Sequenced here: peripheral blood, sampled on day 0 of AZD1222 vaccination. CDR3 region: CASSLQGVTGYGYTF. Here the CDR3 DNA reads TGTGCCAGCAGTTTACAGGGGGTCACTGGCTATGGCTACACCTTC.